The 5 T cell receptor beta chains in this list originate from one sample, sequenced in a study of T cell changes during pregnancy in multiple sclerosis (dated by TCRdb to about 2019). The method was the immunoSEQ multiplex PCR assay. Here the immuneACCESS table is served through TCRdb, limited to in-frame sequences with V and J called. Missing clones are a known gap in these copies; in checked studies unresolved V genes cover under half, and the rest lacks a known reason. The sample table lists 77,000 or so clones, 90% to 95% of them with a count of one. The top ten constitute approximately 0.79% of the sample. Sequences were derived from peripheral blood, sampled in the second trimester of pregnancy. Receptors originate from a female donor in good health, enrolled as a control in a pregnancy study.

V is TRBV7-6 and J is TRBJ1-5, with TRBD1 identical over 7 bases. The CDR3 spans 15 residues. Germline assignment: CDR1 SGHVS and CDR2 FNYEAQ. J lost 6 bases, V lost 1 base, and 6 bases had no gene match. The CDR3 sequence: CASSLGAGGGQPQHF. The CDR3 DNA follows: TGTGCCAGCAGCTTAGGGGCAGGGGGAGGTCAGCCCCAGCATTTT.

The rearrangement links TRBV5-1 to TRBJ2-6; D unresolved. Trimming stripped 4 bases from V and 0 bases from J, with 11 bases between. CDR3 size: 16 residues. Germline CDR1 reads SGHRS; CDR2 reads YFSETQ. The CDR3 nucleotides read TGCGCCAGCAGCCCCATAGAAACCTCTGGGGCCAACGTCCTGACTTTC. Protein sequence: CASSPIETSGANVLTF.

The V gene is TRBV9, the J gene TRBJ2-1; 9 nucleotides match TRBD2. The CDR3 runs 18 residues. The V gene end was trimmed by 3 bases and the J gene end by 0 bases; junction bases not matched to a gene: 10. Germline CDR1 and CDR2: SGDLS and YYNGEE. CDR3 sequence reads: CASSARITSGPSYNEQFF. The CDR3 region has the DNA TGTGCCAGCAGCGCCCGCATTACTAGCGGGCCCTCCTACAATGAGCAGTTCTTC.

The chain couples TRBV29-1 to TRBJ2-6; the D gene is possibly TRBD2 (6 bases). The CDR3 runs 17 residues. The germline V gene has CDR1 SQVTM and CDR2 ANQGSEA. V lost 6 bases to trimming and J lost 2 bases, with 20 bases between them. The CDR3 is CSVLGGGVAAGANVLTF. CDR3 bases: TGCAGCGTCCTCGGCGGCGGGGTAGCTGCTGGGGCCAACGTCCTGACTTTC.

The sample holds one count of this clone. This chain uses TRBV13 with TRBJ1-2; 7 bases are a match to TRBD1. The J segment lost 2 bases and the V segment lost 5 bases, leaving 5 bases of the junction unmatched. CDR3 length equals 14 residues. The germline V gene has CDR1 PRHDT and CDR2 FYEKMQ (reference sequence). This CDR3 reads CASSIKTGNYGYTF. CDR3 coding DNA: TGTGCCAGCAGCATAAAGACAGGGAACTATGGCTACACCTTC.